The clone carrying this T cell receptor beta chain appeared a few times. This PCR relied on a set of 60 Vbeta primers and 13 Jbeta primers. Repertoires were generated with immunoSEQ multiplex PCR, while TCRdb's copy carries only in-frame clones and drops some. This repertoire shows under 200,000 clones, 68% found once; its top ten account for approximately 1.5%. This sample was taken from a study of cytomegalovirus exposure and HLA in healthy donors. V was clipped by 4 bases and J by 6 bases; unmatched bases: 9. CDR3 length equals 16 residues. CDR1 is SNHLY, CDR2 FYNNEI, per germline. The J gene is TRBJ2-1, the V gene TRBV2; TRBD1 matches 10 bases. The sequenced sample consisted of PBMCs. The clonotype comes from a man between 45 and 60 years old in good health and CMV-seronegative. The CDR3 is CASSGVGTGVVNEQFF. In DNA, the CDR3 is TGTGCCAGCAGTGGAGTTGGGACAGGGGTTGTCAATGAGCAGTTCTTC.